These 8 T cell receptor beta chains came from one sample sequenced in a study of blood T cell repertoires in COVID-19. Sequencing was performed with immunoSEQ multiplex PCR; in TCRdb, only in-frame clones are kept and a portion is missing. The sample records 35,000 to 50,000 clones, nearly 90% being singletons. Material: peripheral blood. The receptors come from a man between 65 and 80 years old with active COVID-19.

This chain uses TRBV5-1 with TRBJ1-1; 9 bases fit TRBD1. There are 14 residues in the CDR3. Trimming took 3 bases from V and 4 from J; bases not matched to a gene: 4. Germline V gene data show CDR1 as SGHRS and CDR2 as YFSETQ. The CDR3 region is CASSSTGGPTEAFF. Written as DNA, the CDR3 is TGCGCCAGCAGCTCTACAGGGGGCCCCACTGAAGCTTTCTTT.

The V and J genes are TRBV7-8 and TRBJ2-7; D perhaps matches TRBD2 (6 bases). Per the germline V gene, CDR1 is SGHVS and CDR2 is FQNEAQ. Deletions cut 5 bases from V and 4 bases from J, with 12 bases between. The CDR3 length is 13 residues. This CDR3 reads CASSRNSGYEQYF. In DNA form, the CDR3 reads TGTGCCAGCAGCCGAAACAGCGGGTACGAGCAGTACTTC.

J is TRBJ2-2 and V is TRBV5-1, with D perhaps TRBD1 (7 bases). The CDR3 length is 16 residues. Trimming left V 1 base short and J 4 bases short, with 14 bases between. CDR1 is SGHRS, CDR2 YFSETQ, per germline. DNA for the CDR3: TGCGCCAGCAGCTTGATGGGGCAGGGGGGCACCGGGGAGCTGTTTTTT. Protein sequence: CASSLMGQGGTGELFF.

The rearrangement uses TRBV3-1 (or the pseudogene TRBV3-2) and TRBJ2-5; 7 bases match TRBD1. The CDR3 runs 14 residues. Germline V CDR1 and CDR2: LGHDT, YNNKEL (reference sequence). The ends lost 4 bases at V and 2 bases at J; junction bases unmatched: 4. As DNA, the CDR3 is TGTGCCAGCAGCCCTTGGACAGGTCAAGAGACCCAGTACTTC. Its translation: CASSPWTGQETQYF.

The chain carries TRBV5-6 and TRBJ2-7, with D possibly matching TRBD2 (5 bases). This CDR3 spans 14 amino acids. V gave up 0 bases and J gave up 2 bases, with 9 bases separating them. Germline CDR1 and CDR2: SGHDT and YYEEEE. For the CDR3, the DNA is TGTGCCAGCAGCTTGGTAGCGCATGCCTACGAGCAGTACTTC. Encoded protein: CASSLVAHAYEQYF.

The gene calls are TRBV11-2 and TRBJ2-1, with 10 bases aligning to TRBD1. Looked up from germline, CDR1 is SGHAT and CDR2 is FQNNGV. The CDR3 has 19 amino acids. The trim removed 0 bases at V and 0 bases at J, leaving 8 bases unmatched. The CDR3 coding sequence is TGTGCCAGCAGCTTAGATTCGACAGGGGGCTTCCTCTCCTACAATGAGCAGTTCTTC. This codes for CASSLDSTGGFLSYNEQFF.

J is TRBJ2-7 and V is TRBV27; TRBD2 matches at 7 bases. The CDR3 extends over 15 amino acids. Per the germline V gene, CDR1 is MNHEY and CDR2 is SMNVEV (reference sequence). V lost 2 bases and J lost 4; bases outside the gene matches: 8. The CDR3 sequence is CASSLRSGGLYEQYF. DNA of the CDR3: TGTGCCAGCAGTTTACGGTCGGGGGGTTTATACGAGCAGTACTTC.

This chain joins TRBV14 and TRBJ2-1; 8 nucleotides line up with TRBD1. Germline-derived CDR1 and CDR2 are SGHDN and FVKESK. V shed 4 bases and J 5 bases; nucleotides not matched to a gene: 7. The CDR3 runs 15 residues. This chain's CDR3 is CASSPRDRPHNEQFF. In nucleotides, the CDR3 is TGTGCCAGCAGCCCCCGGGACAGGCCCCACAATGAGCAGTTCTTC.